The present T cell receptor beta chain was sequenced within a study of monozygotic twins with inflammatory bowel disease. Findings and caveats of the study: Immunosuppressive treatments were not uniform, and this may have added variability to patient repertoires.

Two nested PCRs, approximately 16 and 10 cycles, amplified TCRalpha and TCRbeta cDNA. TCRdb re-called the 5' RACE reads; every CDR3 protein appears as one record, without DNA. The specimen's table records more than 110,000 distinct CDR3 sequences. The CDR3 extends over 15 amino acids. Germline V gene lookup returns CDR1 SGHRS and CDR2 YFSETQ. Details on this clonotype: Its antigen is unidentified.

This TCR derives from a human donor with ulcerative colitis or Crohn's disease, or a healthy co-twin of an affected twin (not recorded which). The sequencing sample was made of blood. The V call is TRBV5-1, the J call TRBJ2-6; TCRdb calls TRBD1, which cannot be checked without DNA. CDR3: CASSFGQTGANVLTF.